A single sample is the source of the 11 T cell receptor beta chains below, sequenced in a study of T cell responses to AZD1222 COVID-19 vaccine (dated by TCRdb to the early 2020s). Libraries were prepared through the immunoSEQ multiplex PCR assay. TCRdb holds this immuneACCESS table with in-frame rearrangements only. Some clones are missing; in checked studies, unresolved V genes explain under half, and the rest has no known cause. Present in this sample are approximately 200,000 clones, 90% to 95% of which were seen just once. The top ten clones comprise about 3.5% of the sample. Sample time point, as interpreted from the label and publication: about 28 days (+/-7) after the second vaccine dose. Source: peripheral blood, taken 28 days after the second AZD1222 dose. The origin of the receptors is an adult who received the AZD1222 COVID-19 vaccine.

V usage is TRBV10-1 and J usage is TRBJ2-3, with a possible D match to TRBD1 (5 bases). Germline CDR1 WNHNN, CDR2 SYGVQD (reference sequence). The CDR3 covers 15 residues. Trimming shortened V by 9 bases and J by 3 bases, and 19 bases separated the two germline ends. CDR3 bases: TGCGCCAGGCCTCCTCGACAGCTTGTAACAGATACGCAGTATTTT. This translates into CARPPRQLVTDTQYF.

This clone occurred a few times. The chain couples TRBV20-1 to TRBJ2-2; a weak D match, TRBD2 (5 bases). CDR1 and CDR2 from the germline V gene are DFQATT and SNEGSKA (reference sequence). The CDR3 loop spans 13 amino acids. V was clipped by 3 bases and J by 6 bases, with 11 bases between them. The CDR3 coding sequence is TGCAGTGCTAGTTCGGGGTGGGCCGGGGAGCTGTTTTTT. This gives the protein CSASSGWAGELFF.

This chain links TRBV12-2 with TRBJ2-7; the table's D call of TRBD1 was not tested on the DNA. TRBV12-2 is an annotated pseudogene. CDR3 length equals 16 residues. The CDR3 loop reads CASRLSLPDRYYEQYF. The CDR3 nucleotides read TGTGCAAGTCGCTTAAGCCTCCCGGACAGGTACTACGAGCAGTACTTC.

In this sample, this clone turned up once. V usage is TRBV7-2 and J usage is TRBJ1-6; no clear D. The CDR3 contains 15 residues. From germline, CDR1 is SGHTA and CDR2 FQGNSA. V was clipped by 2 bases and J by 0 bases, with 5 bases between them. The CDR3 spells CASSLLSSYNSPLHF. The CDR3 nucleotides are TGTGCCAGCAGCTTATTGAGCTCCTATAATTCACCCCTCCACTTT.

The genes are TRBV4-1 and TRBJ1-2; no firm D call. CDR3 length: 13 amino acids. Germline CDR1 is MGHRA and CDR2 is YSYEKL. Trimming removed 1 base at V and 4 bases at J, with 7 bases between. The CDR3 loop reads CASSQVTVYGYTF. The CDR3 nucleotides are TGCGCCAGCAGCCAAGTTACAGTCTATGGCTACACCTTC.

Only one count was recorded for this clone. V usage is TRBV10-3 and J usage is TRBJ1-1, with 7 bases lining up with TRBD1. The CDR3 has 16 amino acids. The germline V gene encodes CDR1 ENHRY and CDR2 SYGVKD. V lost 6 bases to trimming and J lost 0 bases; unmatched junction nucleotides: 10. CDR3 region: CAIRPRQGLMNTEAFF. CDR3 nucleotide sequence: TGTGCCATCAGACCACGACAGGGACTAATGAACACTGAAGCTTTCTTT.

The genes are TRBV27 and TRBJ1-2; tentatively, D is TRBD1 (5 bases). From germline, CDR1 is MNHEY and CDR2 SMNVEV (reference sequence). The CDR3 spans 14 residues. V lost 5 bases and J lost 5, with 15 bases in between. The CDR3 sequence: CASSGTRGGYGYTF. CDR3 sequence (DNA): TGTGCCAGCAGTGGGACCCGCGGCGGGTATGGCTACACCTTC.

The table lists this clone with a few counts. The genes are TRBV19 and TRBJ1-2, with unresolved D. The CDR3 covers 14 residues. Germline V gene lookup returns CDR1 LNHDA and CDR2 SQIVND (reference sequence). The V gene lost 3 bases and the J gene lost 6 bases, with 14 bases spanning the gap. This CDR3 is CASSMYGSDDGYTF. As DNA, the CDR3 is TGTGCCAGTAGTATGTACGGGTCAGACGATGGCTACACCTTC.

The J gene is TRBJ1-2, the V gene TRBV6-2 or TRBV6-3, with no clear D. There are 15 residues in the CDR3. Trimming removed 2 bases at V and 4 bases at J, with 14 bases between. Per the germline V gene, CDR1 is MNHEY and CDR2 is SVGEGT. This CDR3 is CASSYNSASFYGYTF. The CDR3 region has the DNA TGTGCCAGCAGTTACAATAGTGCCAGCTTCTATGGCTACACCTTC.

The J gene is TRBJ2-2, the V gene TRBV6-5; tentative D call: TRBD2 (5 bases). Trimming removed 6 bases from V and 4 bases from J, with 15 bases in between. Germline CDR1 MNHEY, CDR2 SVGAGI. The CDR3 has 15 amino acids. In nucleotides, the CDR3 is TGTGCCAGCAGCTCCGGACTGATTCTCACCGGGGAGCTGTTTTTT. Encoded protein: CASSSGLILTGELFF.

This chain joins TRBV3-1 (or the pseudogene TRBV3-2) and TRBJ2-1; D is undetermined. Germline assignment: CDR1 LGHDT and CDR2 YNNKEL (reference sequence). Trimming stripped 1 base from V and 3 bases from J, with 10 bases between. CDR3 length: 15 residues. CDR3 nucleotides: TGTGCCAGCAGCCAAGGGAACTATTTCTACAATGAGCAGTTCTTC. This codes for CASSQGNYFYNEQFF.